This TCR beta chain emerged from a study of vaccination and CD4 T cells after COVID-19. The germline CDR1 and CDR2 sequences are SNHLY and FYNNEI. The CDR3 runs to 13 residues. Treatment here: approximately nine-day PBMC culture with coronavirus spike peptide pools or control peptides (ViraFEST assay). PBMCs were cultured at around 2 million per well with approximately 9.3 IU/ml IL-2 and approximately 9.4 ug/ml peptide pools. Sequencing of cultured CD4+ T cell DNA used the Oncomine TCR Beta short-read assay. MiXCR, applied by TCRdb to the PCR reads, yields one record per CDR3 protein. The data hold nearly 8,000 distinct CDR3 sequences, with roughly 50% observed a single time. The table lists this clonotype with a few counts. Its antigen is not known.

The V gene is TRBV2, the J gene TRBJ1-1; D gene unclear. This receptor was taken from a human donor who had recovered from COVID-19. The sequenced sample was CD4+ T cells from blood, cultured in vitro. DNA of the CDR3: TGTGCAACAACCGAGGTCTCGGACACTGAAGCTTTCTTT. Translation gives CATTEVSDTEAFF. Full variable domain (rest looked up from reference TRBV2 and TRBJ1-1): EPEVTQTPSHQVTQMGQEVILRCVPISNHLYFYWYRQILGQKVEFLVSFYNNEISEKSEIFDDQFSVERPDGSNFTLKIRSTKLEDSAMYFCATTEVSDTEAFFGQGTRLTVV.